This is a list of T cell receptor beta chains from one sample in a study of cytomegalovirus exposure and HLA in healthy donors. Clones were sequenced by immunoSEQ multiplex PCR, and TCRdb holds only the in-frame ones, with some missing. The data contain approximately 97,000 clones, 70% to 75% of them singletons. The sequenced material came from PBMCs. The receptors come from a man aged 35 to 55 in good health and CMV-seronegative. Each CDR3 is given with its conserved first and last residue. The order of the fields is D gene, J gene, clone size, V gene, CDR3 protein, CDR3 DNA. The D gene is left open where the match is weak. Clone size is not always given. Where it is, it says once, few, many or a class for expanded clones.

NA	TRBJ1-5	once	TRBV6-1	CASSSTGNQPQHF	TGTGCCAGCTCGAGTACGGGGAATCAGCCCCAGCATTTT
NA	TRBJ2-1	NA	TRBV7-9	CASSVPGLNYNEQFF	TGTGCCAGCAGCGTACCGGGACTGAACTACAATGAGCAGTTCTTC
TRBD1	TRBJ1-2	NA	TRBV7-6	CASSLGTTGDGGYTF	TGTGCCAGCAGCCTAGGGACCACAGGGGACGGTGGCTACACCTTC
NA	TRBJ1-5	NA	TRBV6-1	CASRTGGYSNQPQHF	TGTGCCAGCAGGACGGGGGGATATAGCAATCAGCCCCAGCATTTT
NA	TRBJ2-1	NA	TRBV7-8	CASSLSRVVQFF	TGTGCCAGCAGCCTAAGCAGGGTGGTGCAGTTCTTC
NA	TRBJ2-7	NA	TRBV9	CASSVAGNSGIYEQYF	TGTGCCAGCAGCGTAGCGGGAAACAGCGGAATCTACGAGCAGTACTTC
NA	TRBJ2-3	NA	TRBV7-2	CTSSLPLPDTQYF	TGTACCAGCAGCTTACCCCTCCCAGATACGCAGTATTTT
TRBD1	TRBJ1-6	NA	TRBV10-3	CAIRDGTAYNSPLHF	TGTGCCATCAGGGACGGGACAGCATATAATTCACCCCTCCACTTT
TRBD2	TRBJ2-7	few	TRBV27	CASSLGTGGGVYEQYF	TGTGCCAGCAGTTTAGGTACCGGCGGGGGGGTTTACGAGCAGTACTTC
NA	TRBJ2-4	NA	TRBV18	CASSRDSAKNIQYF	TGTGCCAGCTCCCGGGACTCAGCCAAAAACATTCAGTACTTC
NA	TRBJ2-7	few	TRBV4-2	CASSRAEGGDFYEQYF	TGTGCCAGCAGCCGAGCGGAGGGTGGGGACTTCTACGAGCAGTACTTC
TRBD1	TRBJ2-3	NA	TRBV19	CASRRQGSADTQYF	TGTGCCAGTAGACGACAGGGAAGTGCAGATACGCAGTATTTT
TRBD1	TRBJ1-2	few	TRBV5-1	CASSSGTEDYGYTF	TGCGCCAGCAGCTCCGGGACAGAAGATTATGGCTACACCTTC
TRBD2	TRBJ2-1	NA	TRBV7-2	CASSFASGRRDEQFF	TGTGCCAGCAGCTTTGCTAGCGGACGAAGGGATGAGCAGTTCTTC
TRBD2	TRBJ2-1	NA	TRBV5-1	CASRELAAHNEQFF	TGCGCCAGCAGGGAACTAGCGGCCCACAATGAGCAGTTCTTC